These 23 T cell receptor beta chains were all obtained from the same sample, sequenced in a study of blood T cell repertoires in COVID-19. The repertoire was sequenced with immunoSEQ multiplex PCR; TCRdb's copy has only in-frame clones and lacks some. Of about 120,000 clones listed, more than 70% are singletons. The sequenced material came from peripheral blood. These receptors originate from a man aged 55-75 years with acute or convalescent COVID-19.

The CDR3 region is CASSFMAGEQFF. Here the CDR3 DNA reads TGTGCCAGCAGCTTTATGGCAGGGGAGCAGTTCTTC. The V gene is TRBV7-2, the J gene TRBJ2-1; a possible D gene is TRBD1 (5 bases). Trimming took off 3 bases at V and 10 bases at J, with 10 bases between the two ends. CDR3 length: 12 amino acids. CDR1 is SGHTA and CDR2 is FQGNSA in the germline V gene.

The CDR3 region has the DNA TGTGCCAGCAGCCCCGGGAATCAGCCCCAGCATTTT. Protein product: CASSPGNQPQHF. The chain couples TRBV7-8 to TRBJ1-5; unclear D gene. Trimming took off 5 bases at V and 4 bases at J, with 6 bases between the two ends. The CDR3 is 12 amino acids. The V gene's germline CDR1 is SGHVS and CDR2 FQNEAQ.

The CDR3, as DNA: TGTGCCAGCAGTTTATCGAGCCCTCGAGAGACCCAGTACTTC. Amino acid sequence: CASSLSSPRETQYF. The V gene is TRBV27, the J gene TRBJ2-5; D remains unclear. V lost 0 bases and J lost 4, with 9 bases in between. Germline V gives CDR1 MNHEY, CDR2 SMNVEV (reference sequence). The CDR3 length is 14 residues.

The rearrangement uses TRBV7-9 and TRBJ1-5; D call uncertain. The V end was cut by 1 base, the J end by 7 bases, with 11 bases between. In germline, CDR1 is SEHNR, CDR2 FQNEAQ (reference sequence). CDR3 length equals 14 residues. The chain's CDR3 is CASSLDGTQQPQHF. CDR3 nucleotide sequence: TGTGCCAGCAGCTTAGATGGTACGCAGCAGCCCCAGCATTTT. The entire variable domain, with the rest obtained from reference TRBV7-9 and TRBJ1-5, is as follows: DTGVSQNPRHKITKRGQNVTFRCDPISEHNRLYWYRQTLGQGPEFLTYFQNEAQLEKSRLLSDRFSAERPKGSFSTLEIQRTEQGDSAMYLCASSLDGTQQPQHFGDGTRLSIL.

This rearrangement joins TRBV12-3 or TRBV12-4 to TRBJ1-1; 7 bases agree with TRBD1. Trimming took 8 bases from V and 7 from J; bases not matched to a gene: 7. CDR3 length: 12 amino acids. The CDR3 sequence: CASGRTGVEAFF. CDR3 nucleotides: TGTGCCAGCGGGAGGACAGGAGTTGAAGCTTTCTTT.

The rearrangement joins TRBV5-6 to TRBJ1-2, with D possibly being TRBD1 (6 bases). The germline CDR1 and CDR2 sequences are SGHDT and YYEEEE. The CDR3 contains 16 residues. V was shortened by 4 bases and J by 5 bases, with 21 bases between the two germline ends. The CDR3 spells CASSLGAAGTAYGYTF. In nucleotides, the CDR3 is TGTGCCAGCAGCCTGGGGGCTGCAGGGACTGCTTATGGCTACACCTTC.

The genes are TRBV9 and TRBJ2-5; 7 bases match TRBD2. V gave up 3 bases and J gave up 1 base; unmatched junction bases: 6. Germline assignment: CDR1 SGDLS and CDR2 YYNGEE. The CDR3 consists of 15 residues. The CDR3 loop is CASSAWGGVQETQYF. The CDR3 DNA sequence: TGTGCCAGCAGCGCCTGGGGAGGGGTCCAAGAGACCCAGTACTTC.

V is TRBV5-6 and J is TRBJ1-2, with no clear D. With 1 base removed from V and 4 bases from J, the gap between germline ends came to 11 bases. Germline V gives CDR1 SGHDT, CDR2 YYEEEE. The CDR3 consists of 14 residues. DNA for the CDR3: TGTGCCAGCAGCTTGACAGAGGGCCTCTATGGCTACACCTTC. This encodes CASSLTEGLYGYTF.

The chain combines TRBV19 with TRBJ2-5, with D possibly matching TRBD1 (5 bases). Germline V gene sequence: CDR1 LNHDA, CDR2 SQIVND (reference sequence). Deletions cut 6 bases from V and 5 bases from J, with 16 bases between. There are 14 residues in the CDR3. The DNA for the CDR3 is TGTGCCAGTAGCTTATCGACAGCGCAGGAGACCCAGTACTTC. This encodes CASSLSTAQETQYF.

This chain connects TRBV5-5 to TRBJ2-2; TRBD2 is a possible D gene (5 bases). The CDR3 length is 16 residues. From germline, CDR1 is SGHKS and CDR2 YYEKEE (reference sequence). Trimming removed 0 bases at V and 0 bases at J, with 9 bases between. The CDR3 DNA follows: TGTGCCAGCAGCTTGGCCGGAGGTGCGAACACCGGGGAGCTGTTTTTT. It yields the protein CASSLAGGANTGELFF.

The chain is built from TRBV4-3 and TRBJ2-5, with D perhaps matching TRBD2 (6 bases). This CDR3 region has 14 residues. Germline assignment: CDR1 LGHNA and CDR2 YSLEER. V shed 0 bases and J shed 5 bases, with 10 bases lying between them. The CDR3 reads CASSQDVGGETQYF. The CDR3, as DNA: TGCGCCAGCAGCCAAGACGTAGGAGGGGAGACCCAGTACTTC.

CDR3 sequence: CASSLQLAGGRDTQYF. For the CDR3, the DNA is TGTGCCAGCAGCTTACAACTAGCGGGAGGGAGAGATACGCAGTATTTT. This chain connects TRBV7-2 to TRBJ2-3; 13 positions agree with TRBD2. This CDR3 contains 16 residues. V dropped 2 bases and J dropped 5; count of bases not matched to a gene: 4. Germline V gene data show CDR1 as SGHTA and CDR2 as FQGNSA.

The genes are TRBV30 and TRBJ2-1; D is possibly TRBD2 (5 bases). Germline loops: CDR1 GTSNPN, CDR2 SVGIG (reference sequence). This CDR3 is 14 amino acids long. Trimming left V 2 bases short and J 3 bases short, with 11 bases between. CDR3: CAWSTTDYYNEQFF. CDR3 DNA sequence: TGTGCCTGGAGTACTACAGACTACTACAATGAGCAGTTCTTC.

The chain joins TRBV14 to TRBJ2-1; 7 bases are shared with TRBD2. The CDR3 extends over 13 amino acids. Germline values: CDR1 SGHDN, CDR2 FVKESK. Trimming at V came to 4 bases and at J to 8 bases, leaving 5 bases not matched to a gene. DNA for the CDR3: TGTGCCAGCAGCCCCCGGGGGGTCGATGAGCAGTTCTTC. Protein: CASSPRGVDEQFF.

The rearrangement links TRBV19 to TRBJ2-1, with 9 bases that match TRBD2. This CDR3 has 18 amino acids. J lost 7 bases, V lost 5 bases, and 18 bases had no gene match. Germline V CDR1 and CDR2: LNHDA, SQIVND (reference sequence). CDR3 protein: CASSPLPAGGGSGNEQFF. The DNA for the CDR3 is TGTGCCAGTAGTCCCCTCCCTGCGGGAGGGGGCAGTGGGAATGAGCAGTTCTTC.

The rearrangement uses TRBV13 and TRBJ2-3, with D unclear. Per germline, CDR1 PRHDT and CDR2 FYEKMQ (reference sequence). CDR3 length equals 15 residues. Trimming cost V 5 bases and J 0 bases, with 12 bases left between them. The CDR3 sequence is CASSLGLASTDTQYF. In DNA, the CDR3 is TGTGCCAGCAGCCTGGGCTTGGCTAGCACAGATACGCAGTATTTT.

The genes are TRBV6-5 and TRBJ2-2, with a weak D call TRBD1 (5 bases). CDR3 length equals 15 residues. V was pared by 6 bases and J by 1 base, with 12 bases between. The germline CDR1 and CDR2 sequences are MNHEY and SVGAGI. CDR3 loop: CASSPLTGNTGELFF. DNA for the CDR3: TGTGCCAGCAGCCCCCTTACAGGGAACACCGGGGAGCTGTTTTTT.

This clone was found a few times. The V gene is TRBV19, the J gene TRBJ2-5, with TRBD2 matching 10 bases. CDR3 length equals 15 residues. V shed 5 bases and J 5 bases; nucleotides not matched to a gene: 8. The V gene's germline CDR1 is LNHDA and CDR2 SQIVND (reference sequence). The CDR3 DNA sequence: TGTGCCAGTAGTCCAACCGGGACTAGCGTGGAGACCCAGTACTTC. Translated: CASSPTGTSVETQYF.

This CDR3 reads CASSLSPSGTGLGHTEAFF. CDR3 nucleotide sequence: TGTGCCAGCAGTTTATCGCCCTCCGGGACAGGGCTCGGGCACACTGAAGCTTTCTTT. The chain carries TRBV27 and TRBJ1-1, with 9 nucleotides matching TRBD1. This CDR3 is 19 amino acids long. Germline CDR1 MNHEY, CDR2 SMNVEV (reference sequence). V was clipped by 0 bases and J by 3 bases; unmatched bases: 14.

V and J are TRBV5-1 and TRBJ2-7; D is perhaps TRBD1 (5 bases). V was cut by 7 bases and J by 5 bases, with 19 bases left in between. Germline V gene data show CDR1 as SGHRS and CDR2 as YFSETQ. This CDR3 is built from 14 residues. CDR3 protein: CASSLRAGKDEQYF. The DNA for the CDR3 is TGCGCCAGCTCGCTTCGGGCAGGGAAGGACGAGCAGTACTTC.

The rearrangement joins TRBV5-1 to TRBJ2-1; possibly TRBD2 for D (6 bases). This CDR3 is built from 17 residues. Trimming removed 1 base at V and 7 bases at J, with 21 bases between. From germline, CDR1 is SGHRS and CDR2 YFSETQ. Written as DNA, the CDR3 is TGCGCCAGCAGCTTGTCGGGGGTCGGGAGAATCAGGAATGAGCAGTTCTTC. Its translation is CASSLSGVGRIRNEQFF.

The chain combines TRBV7-8 with TRBJ2-7; the match to TRBD2 covers 7 bases. The CDR3 extends over 16 amino acids. The germline gives CDR1 SGHVS, CDR2 FQNEAQ. Trimming cost V 0 bases and J 3 bases; bases outside gene matches: 8. In nucleotides, the CDR3 is TGTGCCAGCAGCTTAGCCGCAGCGGGACCTGGCTACGAGCAGTACTTC. The encoded protein is CASSLAAAGPGYEQYF.

The chain is built from TRBV5-1 and TRBJ2-2, with D perhaps TRBD2 (6 bases). V dropped 2 bases and J dropped 3 bases, with 14 bases sitting between them. The CDR3 covers 16 residues. From germline, CDR1 is SGHRS and CDR2 YFSETQ. In DNA form, the CDR3 reads TGCGCCAGCAGCTTAGGAGGGGCAGCGGACACCGGGGAGCTGTTTTTT. Translating gives CASSLGGAADTGELFF.